A selection of T cell receptor beta chains follows, all from one sample in a study of identical twins. TCRdb reanalysed the 5' RACE reads using MiXCR and keeps one entry per CDR3 protein. Of some 210,000 distinct CDR3 sequences in the sample, roughly 15% were seen once. The same sample was also used in a study of T cells expressing NK-cell markers.

The sequencing input was CD8+ T cells sorted from blood. Receptor source: a woman between 18 and 29 years old in good health. The CDR3 runs from the conserved cysteine through the conserved F or W.

CSVVTAYGYTF TRBV29-1
CASSEAGGTEQFF TRBV6-1
CASSPGQDHTGELFF TRBV11-2
CASSLSGRGDYNEQFF TRBV7-6
CSAAEAGEVNEQFF TRBV20-1
CSAPLWRENHNEQFF TRBV20-1
CASSPRFDMYNEQFF TRBV6-2/TRBV6-3
CASSLKTSGTTFNEQFF TRBV11-3
CSVAGGTYNEQFF TRBV29-1
CASGFWTTTSGANVLTF TRBV12-5
CASTSPVGGEQYF TRBV27
CASSLWARGIGPTHEQYF TRBV27
CASSFDRSTDTQYF TRBV7-9
CSASTGGGRVLETQYF TRBV20-1
CASSSGLAGPYEQYF TRBV12-3/TRBV12-4
CSVEWSGTANTDTQYF TRBV29-1
CAISGSPGQLPYEQYF TRBV10-3